This TCR beta chain was captured by sequencing in a study of immune evolution from preneoplasia to lung adenocarcinoma. Whole-study findings and limits: Normal lung had highest clonality; later lesions appeared denser, more diverse.

A word on this clone: What it recognizes is unknown.

The repertoire was sequenced with immunoSEQ multiplex PCR; TCRdb's copy has only in-frame clones and lacks some. Of roughly 4,200 clones listed, 82% were seen once; the top ten hold roughly 16%. The CDR3 is made up of 14 amino acids. Germline V gene data show CDR1 as MDHEN and CDR2 as SYDVKM. Trimming left V 0 bases short and J 6 bases short, with 9 bases between. The rearrangement links TRBV28 to TRBJ1-5; TRBD1 might be the D (6 bases). Sequenced input: FFPE adjacent normal lung tissue. The source is a donor at least 70 years old with lung adenocarcinoma. CDR3 loop: CASSLWGAGQPQHF. The CDR3 coding sequence is TGTGCCAGCAGTTTATGGGGGGCCGGTCAGCCCCAGCATTTT.